This entry concerns a single T cell receptor beta chain. TCRdb analysed the reads with MiXCR anew, one entry per CDR3 protein. Counted here are some 680,000 distinct CDR3 sequences, 35% occurring once; the ten biggest clones make up under 3%. Germline-derived CDR1 and CDR2 are LNHNV and YYDKDF (reference sequence). The CDR3 consists of 17 residues. Trimming took off 1 base at V and 0 bases at J, with 15 bases between the two ends. This sample is drawn from a study of T cell repertoires in cytomegalovirus infection. Source material: PBMCs. The sequence came from a human donor in good health (CMV status not recorded). Some clones in this sample may be carry-over from other donors' samples. The rearrangement joins TRBV15 to TRBJ1-1; D is undetermined. As DNA, the CDR3 is TGTGCCACCAGCAGAGGAATGCTGGACGCCGTGAACACTGAAGCTTTCTTT. Residues: CATSRGMLDAVNTEAFF. Variable domain in full (rest from reference TRBV15 and TRBJ1-1): DAMVIQNPRYQVTQFGKPVTLSCSQTLNHNVMYWYQQKSSQAPKLLFHYYDKDFNNEADTPDNFQSRRPNTSFCFLDIRSPGLGDTAMYLCATSRGMLDAVNTEAFFGQGTRLTVV.